These T cell receptor beta chains were read from a single sample in a study of blood T cell repertoires in COVID-19. TCRdb's table, derived via immunoSEQ multiplex PCR, lists solely in-frame clones and lacks some. Of fewer than 400,000 clones in the sample, roughly 88% were seen once. Sequenced input: PBMCs or T cells enriched from blood (not recorded which). The receptors originated from a man under 40 who had recovered from COVID-19. Each CDR3 is given with its conserved first and last residue. D genes are given only for firm matches. Rows may omit the clone size; those that give it use once, few, many or a size class.

clone size: few
J gene: TRBJ1-1
V gene: TRBV30
D gene: NA
CDR3 DNA: TGTGCCTGTCAGAACACTGAAGCTTTCTTT
CDR3 protein: CACQNTEAFF

clone size: once
J gene: TRBJ2-5
V gene: TRBV6-2/TRBV6-3
D gene: TRBD1
CDR3 DNA: TGTGCCAGCAGTCCGACGACAGGGCAAGAAGAGACCCAGTACTTC
CDR3 protein: CASSPTTGQEETQYF

clone size: NA
J gene: TRBJ1-2
V gene: TRBV3-1/TRBV3-2
D gene: NA
CDR3 DNA: TGTGCCAGCAGCCAAGATCCGGGTGGCGGTGGCTACACCTTC
CDR3 protein: CASSQDPGGGGYTF

clone size: NA
J gene: TRBJ1-1
V gene: TRBV30
D gene: TRBD1
CDR3 DNA: TGTGCCTGGAGTCCTGCGGCAATGAACCGGGACAGGGGAGAAGCTTTCTTT
CDR3 protein: CAWSPAAMNRDRGEAFF

clone size: NA
J gene: TRBJ2-7
V gene: TRBV7-2
D gene: NA
CDR3 DNA: TGTGCCAGCAGCTCTCTCAGGGGAACGGGCGAGCAGTACTTC
CDR3 protein: CASSSLRGTGEQYF

clone size: NA
J gene: TRBJ1-3
V gene: TRBV4-1
D gene: NA
CDR3 DNA: TGCGCCAGCGGTCCCAGGGTGTCAGGAAACACCATATATTTT
CDR3 protein: CASGPRVSGNTIYF

clone size: NA
J gene: TRBJ1-1
V gene: TRBV11-2
D gene: NA
CDR3 DNA: TGTGCCAGCAGCTTGGGACAACGCACTGAAGCTTTCTTT
CDR3 protein: CASSLGQRTEAFF

clone size: few
J gene: TRBJ1-1
V gene: TRBV21-1
D gene: NA
CDR3 DNA: TGTGCCAGCAGCAAACACTTGCTTACAGGGAAAGAGGCAGCTTTCTTT
CDR3 protein: CASSKHLLTGKEAAFF

clone size: NA
J gene: TRBJ1-5
V gene: TRBV11-2
D gene: TRBD1
CDR3 DNA: TGTGCCAGCAGCCCCACCGGGACAGGGTACAATCAGCCCCAGCATTTT
CDR3 protein: CASSPTGTGYNQPQHF

clone size: NA
J gene: TRBJ1-6
V gene: TRBV5-6
D gene: TRBD1
CDR3 DNA: TGTGCCAGCAGCCCCCTGGGACAGGGTAATTCACCCCTCCACTTT
CDR3 protein: CASSPLGQGNSPLHF

clone size: NA
J gene: TRBJ1-2
V gene: TRBV12-3/TRBV12-4
D gene: NA
CDR3 DNA: TGTGCCAGCAGCCTACAGGGACCGGGGGGCTACACCTTC
CDR3 protein: CASSLQGPGGYTF

clone size: NA
J gene: TRBJ2-7
V gene: TRBV5-1
D gene: NA
CDR3 DNA: TGCGCCAGCAGCTTGGAGGCGGGGTCGTACGAGCAGTACTTC
CDR3 protein: CASSLEAGSYEQYF

clone size: once
J gene: TRBJ1-4
V gene: TRBV20-1
D gene: NA
CDR3 DNA: TGCAGTGCTAGTATCGGGGTTTACTCAACTAATGAAAAACTGTTTTTT
CDR3 protein: CSASIGVYSTNEKLFF

clone size: NA
J gene: TRBJ2-5
V gene: TRBV6-5
D gene: NA
CDR3 DNA: TGTGCCAGCAGTTACGAACGGGATGAGTACTTC
CDR3 protein: CASSYERDEYF

clone size: few
J gene: TRBJ1-5
V gene: TRBV27
D gene: NA
CDR3 DNA: TGTGCCAGCAGTCCTCCTGACAGGAGAATCAATCAGCCCCAGCATTTT
CDR3 protein: CASSPPDRRINQPQHF

clone size: NA
J gene: TRBJ1-2
V gene: TRBV4-1
D gene: TRBD1
CDR3 DNA: TGCGCCAGCAGTCCAAACAGGGGTAACTATGGCTACACCTTC
CDR3 protein: CASSPNRGNYGYTF

clone size: NA
J gene: TRBJ1-4
V gene: TRBV18
D gene: NA
CDR3 DNA: TGTGCCAGCTCACCGGCCGCCGGCGGGGTATACGAAAAACTGTTTTTT
CDR3 protein: CASSPAAGGVYEKLFF

clone size: NA
J gene: TRBJ2-3
V gene: TRBV7-9
D gene: NA
CDR3 DNA: TGTGCCAGCAGCGGGGGGTCTCTGTGGACAGATACGCAGTATTTT
CDR3 protein: CASSGGSLWTDTQYF

clone size: many
J gene: TRBJ2-2
V gene: TRBV4-1
D gene: TRBD2
CDR3 DNA: TGCGCCAGCAGCCAGACTAGCGGGGGAAGAGGCGGGGAGCTGTTTTTT
CDR3 protein: CASSQTSGGRGGELFF

clone size: NA
J gene: TRBJ2-6
V gene: TRBV9
D gene: NA
CDR3 DNA: TGTGCCAGCAGCGTTGAGGGGGAGACAGGGAGGAACGTCCTGACTTTC
CDR3 protein: CASSVEGETGRNVLTF

clone size: NA
J gene: TRBJ1-2
V gene: TRBV6-1
D gene: NA
CDR3 DNA: TGTGCCAGCAGACCTCGGGAGGGTGCACTTTATGGCTACACCTTC
CDR3 protein: CASRPREGALYGYTF

clone size: NA
J gene: TRBJ2-1
V gene: TRBV5-1
D gene: TRBD2
CDR3 DNA: TGCGCCAGCAGCTCCGCGACGGGAGGCTACAATGAGCAGTTCTTC
CDR3 protein: CASSSATGGYNEQFF

clone size: NA
J gene: TRBJ1-2
V gene: TRBV21-1
D gene: NA
CDR3 DNA: TGTGCCAGTAATGCACAGGGGGATTGGGGCTACACCTTC
CDR3 protein: CASNAQGDWGYTF

clone size: NA
J gene: TRBJ1-4
V gene: TRBV6-5
D gene: TRBD1
CDR3 DNA: TGTGCCAGTCGGGACAGGGGAAAAAATGAAAAACTGTTTTTT
CDR3 protein: CASRDRGKNEKLFF

clone size: NA
J gene: TRBJ2-7
V gene: TRBV2
D gene: TRBD2
CDR3 DNA: TGTGCCAGCAACGGGGGGGAAGGTTCGGGCGAGCAGTACTTC
CDR3 protein: CASNGGEGSGEQYF

clone size: NA
J gene: TRBJ1-2
V gene: TRBV6-4
D gene: TRBD1
CDR3 DNA: TGTGCCAGCAGTGACTCTGGGGGACAGATTTATGGCTACACCTTC
CDR3 protein: CASSDSGGQIYGYTF